This TCR beta chain came from a study of CD8 T cells in Susac syndrome. The table lists this clonotype with a few counts. Its target is not known. Random hexamers were used to reverse transcribe roughly 0.5 to 1 ug of RNA. TCRdb passed the immunoSEQ multiplex PCR reads through MiXCR, listing each CDR3 protein once. This table holds about 100,000 distinct CDR3 sequences, roughly 96% found once. The CDR3 length is 13 residues. CDR1 and CDR2 (germline): SGHDT, YYEEEE. Deletions cut 0 bases from V and 5 bases from J, with 8 bases between. Sequencing of TCR beta was performed on blood CD8+ and CD4+ T cells. Negative isolation yielded CD8+ and CD4+ T cells; FACS enriched TEMRA cells. Notes on the study in general: Peak Susac CD8+ clonal expansion occurred in TEMRA cells and active patients.

The chain joins TRBV5-6 to TRBJ2-5; TRBD2 is a possible D gene (5 bases). Sequencing was done on a sample of CD8+ T cells from PBMCs. This clonotype was sampled from a human donor with Susac syndrome. The CDR3 sequence: CASSLAGGETQYF. The CDR3, as DNA: TGTGCCAGCAGCTTGGCCGGCGGGGAGACCCAGTACTTC.